Given below is one TCR beta chain in context. The protocol was immunoSEQ multiplex PCR, while the TCRdb copy is restricted to in-frame clones and leaves out a portion. Seen here are some 510,000 clones, 79% observed once, and the top ten hold approximately 12%. Every donor, a Caucasian adult, lived in Nashville, Tennessee. This specimen comes from a study of shared clonotypes between healthy human individuals. The CDR3 extends over 15 amino acids. Germline CDR1 MDHEN, CDR2 SYDVKM. Deletions cut 3 bases from V and 2 bases from J, with 13 bases between. This TCR was recovered from a woman in her 40s in good health. Some clones in this sample may be carry-over from other donors' samples. This chain links TRBV28 with TRBJ1-1; tentative D call: TRBD1 (6 bases). Input material: PBMCs. CDR3 sequence: CASSFPNGGNTEAFF. DNA for the CDR3: TGTGCCAGCAGTTTCCCTAACGGGGGCAACACTGAAGCTTTCTTT.